A selection of T cell receptor beta chains follows, all from one sample in a study of graft-versus-host responses after intestinal transplantation. Clones were sequenced by immunoSEQ multiplex PCR, and TCRdb holds only the in-frame ones, with some missing. The sample shows 6,000 to 9,000 clones, less than 40% of them seen only once. This specimen was alloreactive CD4+ T cells from a mixed lymphocyte reaction culture, taken before transplantation. Receptors were obtained from a human patient who was an organ donor for intestinal transplantation. Both conserved end residues are part of each CDR3. Each record gives: J gene, V gene, CDR3 protein.

TRBJ2-7,TRBV5-4,CASSTRGFTYEQYF
TRBJ1-5,TRBV6-5,CASSSRTGTGNQPQHF
TRBJ1-6,TRBV4-2,CASSRSGTAYIARSSYNSPLHF
TRBJ2-3,TRBV7-2,CASSAPLAVRGGNTQYF
TRBJ2-1,TRBV6-1,CASSEGGRDEQFF
TRBJ1-4,TRBV5-1,CASKRDSTNEKLFF
TRBJ2-7,TRBV11-2,CASSPGEGRAYEQYF
TRBJ1-2,TRBV6-6,CASSPGQGGYTF
TRBJ2-2,TRBV10-3,CAISESKSGVETGELFF
TRBJ2-3,TRBV9,CASSVVPGAADTQYF
TRBJ1-6,TRBV6-1,CASTLGRGYNSPLHF
TRBJ2-2,TRBV19,CASSIGGQAVGELFF
TRBJ2-7,TRBV5-4,CASSPGGKGLSYEQYF
TRBJ2-2,TRBV6-4,CASSERDTGELFF
TRBJ2-3,TRBV7-9,CASSLISGWITDTQYF
TRBJ2-5,TRBV5-1,CASSLGAQGSETQYF
TRBJ1-2,TRBV4-2,CASSQPTGGGNYGYTF
TRBJ2-7,TRBV18,CASSSYQGARGPYEQYF
TRBJ1-4,TRBV28,CASSTGGARKEKLFF
TRBJ2-5,TRBV6-5,CASTAGGETQYF
TRBJ2-1,TRBV11-3,CASSLGQAPNEQFF
TRBJ1-2,TRBV25-1,CASSARQAYGYTF
TRBJ1-2,TRBV7-2,CASSSIGQNYGYTF
TRBJ1-2,TRBV6-8,CASSYPGGGYYGYTF
TRBJ1-3,TRBV6-5,CASSVSGVSGNTIYF
TRBJ1-1,TRBV10-3,CAISEYPGTEAFF
TRBJ2-1,TRBV6-5,CASSYPSSGVGEQFF
TRBJ2-4,TRBV12-5,CASGLVPPRVENIQYF
TRBJ2-5,TRBV29-1,CSVGPSIETQYF
TRBJ2-3,TRBV7-8,CASSLERGSYTQYF
TRBJ2-4,TRBV5-1,CASSLERGRLTKNIQYF
TRBJ2-1,TRBV5-1,CASSSSGANEQFF
TRBJ2-7,TRBV4-1,CASSQRLAALEQYF
TRBJ1-2,TRBV19,CASRPGQGYGYTF
TRBJ2-3,TRBV7-9,CASSFLAGVSTDTQYF
TRBJ2-3,TRBV6-1,CASIRQGGTDTQYF
TRBJ1-2,TRBV28,CASSWTNNYGYTF
TRBJ1-1,TRBV4-2,CASSPRDRGLMNTEAFF
TRBJ2-2,TRBV11-3,CASSSPPAGGRDTGELFF
TRBJ2-2,TRBV28,CASSLGAGTGELFF
TRBJ2-1,TRBV7-9,CASSLGVVGQGSYNEQFF
TRBJ1-3,TRBV5-5,CASRADTIYF